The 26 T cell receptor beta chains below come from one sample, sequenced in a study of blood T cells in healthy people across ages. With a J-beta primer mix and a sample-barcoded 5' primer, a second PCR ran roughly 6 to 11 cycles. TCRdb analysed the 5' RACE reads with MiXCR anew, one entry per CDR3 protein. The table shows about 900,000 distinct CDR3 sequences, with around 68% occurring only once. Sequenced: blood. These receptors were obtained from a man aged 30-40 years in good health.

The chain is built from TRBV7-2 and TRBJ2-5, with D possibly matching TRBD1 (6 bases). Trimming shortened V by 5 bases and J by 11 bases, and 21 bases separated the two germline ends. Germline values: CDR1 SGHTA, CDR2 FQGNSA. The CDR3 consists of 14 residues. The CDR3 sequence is CASSTNRVFGEQYF. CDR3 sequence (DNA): TGTGCCAGCAGCACAAACAGGGTTTTCGGGGAGCAGTACTTC.

This CDR3 reads CATRPSGGVFGEQFF. The CDR3 nucleotides read TGTGCCACCCGACCGTCAGGGGGCGTATTTGGTGAGCAGTTCTTC. The V call is TRBV28, the J call TRBJ2-1, with 8 positions matching TRBD1. The CDR3 contains 15 residues. The J segment lost 9 bases and the V segment lost 10 bases, leaving 17 bases of the junction unmatched. The germline gives CDR1 MDHEN, CDR2 SYDVKM.

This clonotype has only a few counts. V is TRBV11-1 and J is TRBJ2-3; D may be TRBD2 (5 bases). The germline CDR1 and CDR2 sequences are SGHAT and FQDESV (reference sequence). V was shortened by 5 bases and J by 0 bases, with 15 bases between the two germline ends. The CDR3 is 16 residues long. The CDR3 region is CASSLRGVVSTDTQYF. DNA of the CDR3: TGTGCCAGCAGCCTTCGGGGAGTGGTTAGCACAGATACGCAGTATTTT.

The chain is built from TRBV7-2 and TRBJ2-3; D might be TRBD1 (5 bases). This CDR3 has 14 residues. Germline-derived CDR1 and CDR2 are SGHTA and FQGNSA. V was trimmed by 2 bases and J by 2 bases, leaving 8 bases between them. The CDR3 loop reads CASSLTRVTDTQYF. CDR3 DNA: TGTGCCAGCAGCTTAACCAGGGTCACAGATACGCAGTATTTT.

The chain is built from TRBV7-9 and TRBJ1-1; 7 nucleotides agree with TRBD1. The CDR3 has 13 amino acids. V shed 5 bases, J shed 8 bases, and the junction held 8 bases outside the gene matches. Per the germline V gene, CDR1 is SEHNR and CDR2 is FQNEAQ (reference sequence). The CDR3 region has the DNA TGTGCCAGCAGCCCCCAGGGGGGTGGCGAAGCTTTCTTT. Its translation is CASSPQGGGEAFF.

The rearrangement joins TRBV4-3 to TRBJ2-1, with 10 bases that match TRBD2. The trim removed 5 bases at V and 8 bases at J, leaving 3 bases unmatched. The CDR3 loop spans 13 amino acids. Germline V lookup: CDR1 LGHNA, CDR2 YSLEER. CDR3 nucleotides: TGCGCCAGCAGCACTGGACTAGCGGATGAGCAGTTCTTC. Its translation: CASSTGLADEQFF.

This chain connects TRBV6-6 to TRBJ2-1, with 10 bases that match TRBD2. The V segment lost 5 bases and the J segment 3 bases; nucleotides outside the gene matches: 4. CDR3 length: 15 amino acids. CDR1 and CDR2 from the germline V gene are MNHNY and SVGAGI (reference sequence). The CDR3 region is CASSRERGGYNEQFF. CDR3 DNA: TGTGCCAGCAGTCGAGAGCGGGGGGGCTACAATGAGCAGTTCTTC.

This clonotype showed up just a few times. The CDR3 region is CASSSVGPGPDTQYF. CDR3 nucleotide sequence: TGTGCCAGCAGTTCCGTGGGACCGGGCCCAGATACGCAGTATTTT. The chain couples TRBV2 to TRBJ2-3; possibly TRBD1 or TRBD2 for D (5 bases each). Looked up from germline, CDR1 is SNHLY and CDR2 is FYNNEI. Trimming left V 5 bases short and J 4 bases short, with 16 bases between. The CDR3 spans 15 residues. Variable domain in full (rest from reference TRBV2 and TRBJ2-3): EPEVTQTPSHQVTQMGQEVILRCVPISNHLYFYWYRQILGQKVEFLVSFYNNEISEKSEIFDDQFSVERPDGSNFTLKIRSTKLEDSAMYFCASSSVGPGPDTQYFGPGTRLTVL.

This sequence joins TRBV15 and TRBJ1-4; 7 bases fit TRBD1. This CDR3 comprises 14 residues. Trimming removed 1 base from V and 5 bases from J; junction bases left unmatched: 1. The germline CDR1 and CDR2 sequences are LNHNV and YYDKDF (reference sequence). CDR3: CATSRGQGNEKLFF. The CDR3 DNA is TGTGCCACCAGCAGAGGACAGGGAAATGAAAAACTGTTTTTT. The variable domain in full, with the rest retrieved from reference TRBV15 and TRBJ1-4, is DAMVIQNPRYQVTQFGKPVTLSCSQTLNHNVMYWYQQKSSQAPKLLFHYYDKDFNNEADTPDNFQSRRPNTSFCFLDIRSPGLGDTAMYLCATSRGQGNEKLFFGSGTQLSVL.

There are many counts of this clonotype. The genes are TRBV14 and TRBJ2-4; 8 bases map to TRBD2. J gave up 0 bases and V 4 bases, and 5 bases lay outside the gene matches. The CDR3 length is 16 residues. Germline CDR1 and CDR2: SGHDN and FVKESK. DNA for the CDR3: TGTGCCAGCAGCCGGAGCGGGAGTATAGCCAAAAACATTCAGTACTTC. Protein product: CASSRSGSIAKNIQYF.

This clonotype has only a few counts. CDR3 nucleotide sequence: TGCGCCAGCAGCTGGCGGACTAGCGGGGGCCCAGAGCAGTTCTTC. This sequence encodes CASSWRTSGGPEQFF. The V gene is TRBV5-1, the J gene TRBJ2-1; 13 bases are shared with TRBD2. The CDR3 has 15 residues. Germline-derived CDR1 and CDR2 are SGHRS and YFSETQ. J was trimmed by 10 bases and V by 3 bases; bases with no gene match: 7.

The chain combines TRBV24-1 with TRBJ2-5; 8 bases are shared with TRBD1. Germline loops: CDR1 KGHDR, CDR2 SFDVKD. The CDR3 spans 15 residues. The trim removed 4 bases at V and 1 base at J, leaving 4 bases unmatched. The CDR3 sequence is CATSEGQGIQETQYF. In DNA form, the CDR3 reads TGTGCCACCAGTGAAGGACAGGGCATCCAAGAGACCCAGTACTTC.

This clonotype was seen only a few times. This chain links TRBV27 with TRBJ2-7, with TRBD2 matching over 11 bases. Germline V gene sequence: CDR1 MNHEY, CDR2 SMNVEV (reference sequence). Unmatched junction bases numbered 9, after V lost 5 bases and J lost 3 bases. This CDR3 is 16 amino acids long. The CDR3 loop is CASSPRGLAGLYEQYF. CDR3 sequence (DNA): TGTGCCAGCAGTCCTAGAGGACTAGCGGGCCTCTACGAGCAGTACTTC.

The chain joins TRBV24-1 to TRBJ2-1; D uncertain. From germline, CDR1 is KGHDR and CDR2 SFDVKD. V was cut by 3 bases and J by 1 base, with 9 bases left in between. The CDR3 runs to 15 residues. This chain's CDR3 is CATSDPVGSYNEQFF. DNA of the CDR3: TGTGCCACCAGTGATCCGGTGGGGTCCTACAATGAGCAGTTCTTC.

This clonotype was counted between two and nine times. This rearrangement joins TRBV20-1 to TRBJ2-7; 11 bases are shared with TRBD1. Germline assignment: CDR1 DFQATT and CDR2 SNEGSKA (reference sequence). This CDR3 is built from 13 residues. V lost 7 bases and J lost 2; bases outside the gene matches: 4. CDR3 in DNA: TGCAGTGTTCCGGGACAGGGGGCCTACGAGCAGTACTTC. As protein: CSVPGQGAYEQYF.

CDR3 coding DNA: TGTGCCAGCAGAAAAGAGCGGTCTGAGCAGTTCTTC. As protein: CASRKERSEQFF. The rearrangement links TRBV6-2 or TRBV6-3 to TRBJ2-1, with D perhaps matching TRBD2 (5 bases). The CDR3 runs to 12 residues. The V end was cut by 6 bases, the J end by 9 bases, with 12 bases between. Germline V gene lookup returns CDR1 MNHEY and CDR2 SVGEGT.

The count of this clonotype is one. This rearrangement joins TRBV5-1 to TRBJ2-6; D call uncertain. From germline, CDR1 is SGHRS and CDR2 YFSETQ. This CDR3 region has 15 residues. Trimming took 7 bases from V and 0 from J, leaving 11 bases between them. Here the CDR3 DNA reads TGCGCCAGCCCGCCGACCAGCTCTGGGGCCAACGTCCTGACTTTC. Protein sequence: CASPPTSSGANVLTF.

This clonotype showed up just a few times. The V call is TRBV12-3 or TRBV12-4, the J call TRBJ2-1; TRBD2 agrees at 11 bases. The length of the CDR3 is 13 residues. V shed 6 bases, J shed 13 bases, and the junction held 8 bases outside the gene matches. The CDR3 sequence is CASSNQLAGVQFF. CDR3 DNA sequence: TGTGCCAGCAGCAATCAACTAGCGGGGGTACAGTTCTTC.

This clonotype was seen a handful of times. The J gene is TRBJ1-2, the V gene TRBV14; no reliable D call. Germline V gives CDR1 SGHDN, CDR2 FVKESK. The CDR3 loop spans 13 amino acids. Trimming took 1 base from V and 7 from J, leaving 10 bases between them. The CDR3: CASSQAPALGYTF. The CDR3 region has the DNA TGTGCCAGCAGCCAAGCCCCGGCGCTTGGCTACACCTTC.

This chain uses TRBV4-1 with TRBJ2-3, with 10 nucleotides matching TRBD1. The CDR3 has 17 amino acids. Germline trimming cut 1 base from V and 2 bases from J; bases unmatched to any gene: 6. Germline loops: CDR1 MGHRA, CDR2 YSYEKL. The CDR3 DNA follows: TGCGCCAGCAGCCAAGGGGGGACAGGGGTTAACACAGATACGCAGTATTTT. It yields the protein CASSQGGTGVNTDTQYF.

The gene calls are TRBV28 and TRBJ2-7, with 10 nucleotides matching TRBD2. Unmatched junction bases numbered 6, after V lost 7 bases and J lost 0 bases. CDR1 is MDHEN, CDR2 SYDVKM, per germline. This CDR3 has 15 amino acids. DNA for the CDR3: TGTGCCAGCAACCTTAGCGGGGGGTACTCCTACGAGCAGTACTTC. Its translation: CASNLSGGYSYEQYF.

The CDR3 is CASDPGIDNEQFF. CDR3 DNA sequence: TGTGCCAGCGACCCAGGGATCGACAATGAGCAGTTCTTC. V is TRBV25-1 and J is TRBJ2-1; a weak D match, TRBD1 (5 bases). Germline V lookup: CDR1 MGHDK, CDR2 SYGVNS. The ends were cut back, 8 bases at V and 5 bases at J, with 13 bases in the middle. The CDR3 sequence is 13 residues long.

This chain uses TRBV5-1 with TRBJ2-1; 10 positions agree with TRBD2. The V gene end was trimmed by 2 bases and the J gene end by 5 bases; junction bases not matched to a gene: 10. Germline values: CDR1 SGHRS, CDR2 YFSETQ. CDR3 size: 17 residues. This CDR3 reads CASSLAPSGSTDNEQFF. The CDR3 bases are TGCGCCAGCAGCTTAGCCCCTAGCGGGAGTACCGACAATGAGCAGTTCTTC.

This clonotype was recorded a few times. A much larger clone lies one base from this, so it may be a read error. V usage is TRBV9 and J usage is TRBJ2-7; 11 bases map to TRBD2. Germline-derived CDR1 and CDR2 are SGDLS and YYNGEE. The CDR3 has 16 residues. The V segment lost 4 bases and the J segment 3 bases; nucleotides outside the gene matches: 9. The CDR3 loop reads CASSPSGTSGLYEQYF. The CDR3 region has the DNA TGTGCCAGCAGCCCTTCCGGGACTAGCGGACTCTACGAGCAGTACTTC.

CDR3 DNA: TGCAGTGCTAGAGGTCCAGGGGCGGGGGGGCATAATGAGCAGTACTTC. This encodes CSARGPGAGGHNEQYF. The chain recombines TRBV20-1 with TRBJ2-5, with 9 positions matching TRBD2. Germline CDR1 reads DFQATT; CDR2 reads SNEGSKA (reference sequence). Losses at the gene ends were 1 base for V and 11 bases for J; bases not matched to a gene: 17. The CDR3 spans 16 residues.

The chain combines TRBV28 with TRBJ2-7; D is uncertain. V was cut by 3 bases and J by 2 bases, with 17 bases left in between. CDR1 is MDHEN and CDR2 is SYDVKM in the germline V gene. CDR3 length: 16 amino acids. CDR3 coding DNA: TGTGCCAGCAGTTTCGCCTTTGTAGTTGGGGCCTACGAGCAGTACTTC. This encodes CASSFAFVVGAYEQYF.